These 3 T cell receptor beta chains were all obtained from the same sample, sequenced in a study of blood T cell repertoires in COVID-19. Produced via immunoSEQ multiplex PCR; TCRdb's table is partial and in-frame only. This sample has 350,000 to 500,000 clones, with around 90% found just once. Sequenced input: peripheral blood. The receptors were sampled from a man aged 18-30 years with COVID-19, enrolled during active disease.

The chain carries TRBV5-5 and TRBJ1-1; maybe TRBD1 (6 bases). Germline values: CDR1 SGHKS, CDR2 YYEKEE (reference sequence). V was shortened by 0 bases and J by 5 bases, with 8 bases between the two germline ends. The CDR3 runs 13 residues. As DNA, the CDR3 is TGTGCCAGCAGCTTGGGACAGGCGACTGAAGCTTTCTTT. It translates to CASSLGQATEAFF.

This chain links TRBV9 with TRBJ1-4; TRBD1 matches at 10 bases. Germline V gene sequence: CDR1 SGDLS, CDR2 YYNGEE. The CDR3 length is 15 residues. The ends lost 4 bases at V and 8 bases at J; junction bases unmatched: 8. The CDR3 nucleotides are TGTGCCAGCAGCCCCGGGACAGGGGTAATAGAAAAACTGTTTTTT. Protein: CASSPGTGVIEKLFF. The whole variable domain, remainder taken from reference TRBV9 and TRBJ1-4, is DSGVTQTPKHLITATGQRVTLRCSPRSGDLSVYWYQQSLDQGLQFLIQYYNGEERAKGNILERFSAQQFPDLHSELNLSSLELGDSALYFCASSPGTGVIEKLFFGSGTQLSVL.

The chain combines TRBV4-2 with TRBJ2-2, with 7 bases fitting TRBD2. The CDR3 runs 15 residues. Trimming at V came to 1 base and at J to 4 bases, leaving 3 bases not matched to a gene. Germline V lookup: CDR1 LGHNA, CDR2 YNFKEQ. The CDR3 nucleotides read TGTGCCAGCAGCCAAGCACTAGCGACCACCGGGGAGCTGTTTTTT. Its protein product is CASSQALATTGELFF.